This T cell receptor (beta chain) was documented in a study of blood T cell repertoires in COVID-19. For the study at large: Spain, Italy and the United States supplied samples that represented acute and convalescent COVID-19. Sources were T cells, B-cell-depleted T cells, or PBMCs; the material itself was cDNA or gDNA.

Per the authors' pipeline: For nucleated cells, counts were estimated from reference gene primer amplification. Only in-frame clones appear in the TCRdb table, and some are missing; sequencing was by immunoSEQ multiplex PCR. The DNA was the basis for D and trimming; V, J and clone size are from that table. Of about 160,000 clones detected, under 85% appear once; the ten largest clones hold 13%. The germline V and J ends were trimmed by 0 bases and 5 bases, with 8 bases remaining between them. CDR3 size: 13 residues. The germline CDR1 and CDR2 sequences are SGHRS and YFSETQ. The clonotype originates from a man aged 65-85 years who had recovered from COVID-19. This sequence joins TRBV5-1 and TRBJ1-2; D unclear. Specimen: peripheral blood. CDR3 sequence reads: CASSLDARYGYTF. The DNA for the CDR3 is TGCGCCAGCAGCTTGGACGCGAGATATGGCTACACCTTC.